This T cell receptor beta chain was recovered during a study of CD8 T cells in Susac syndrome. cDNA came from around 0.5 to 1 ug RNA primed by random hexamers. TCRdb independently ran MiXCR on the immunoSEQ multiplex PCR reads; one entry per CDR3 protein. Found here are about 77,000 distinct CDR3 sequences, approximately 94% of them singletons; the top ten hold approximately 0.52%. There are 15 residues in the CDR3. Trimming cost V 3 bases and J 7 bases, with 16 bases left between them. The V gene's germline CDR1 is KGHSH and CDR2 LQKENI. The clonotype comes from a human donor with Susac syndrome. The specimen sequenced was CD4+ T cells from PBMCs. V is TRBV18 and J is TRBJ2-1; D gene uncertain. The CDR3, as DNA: TGTGCCAGCTCACCGGCAAACCTCTTATGGAATGAGCAGTTCTTC. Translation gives CASSPANLLWNEQFF. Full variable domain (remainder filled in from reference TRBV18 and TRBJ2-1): NAGVMQNPRHLVRRRGQEARLRCSPMKGHSHVYWYRQLPEEGLKFMVYLQKENIIDESGMPKERFSAEFPKEGPSILRIQQVVRGDSAAYFCASSPANLLWNEQFFGPGTRLTVL.